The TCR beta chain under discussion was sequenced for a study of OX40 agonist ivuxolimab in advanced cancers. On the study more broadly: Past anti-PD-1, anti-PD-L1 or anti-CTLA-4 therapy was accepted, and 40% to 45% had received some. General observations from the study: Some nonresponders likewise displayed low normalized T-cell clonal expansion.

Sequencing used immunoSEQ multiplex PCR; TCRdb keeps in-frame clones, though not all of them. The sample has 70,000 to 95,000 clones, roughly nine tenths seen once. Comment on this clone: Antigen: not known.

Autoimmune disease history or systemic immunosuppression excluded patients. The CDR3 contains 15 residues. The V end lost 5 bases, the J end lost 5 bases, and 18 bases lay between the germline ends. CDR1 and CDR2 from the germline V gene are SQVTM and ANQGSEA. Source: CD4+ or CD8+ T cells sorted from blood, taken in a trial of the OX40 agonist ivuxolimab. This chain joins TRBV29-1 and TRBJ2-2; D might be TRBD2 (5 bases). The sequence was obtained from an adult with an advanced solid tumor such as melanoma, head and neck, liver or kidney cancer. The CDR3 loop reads CSVFSGGSGTGELFF. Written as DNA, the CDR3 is TGCAGCGTTTTTAGTGGTGGGAGTGGAACCGGGGAGCTGTTTTTT.